These 25 T cell receptor beta chains came from one sample sequenced in a study of neurological immune-mediated disorders. Using its own MiXCR run on the 5' RACE reads, TCRdb lists one record per CDR3 protein. There are roughly 65,000 distinct CDR3 sequences in the sample; approximately 4.2% occur only once, and 2.6% lies in the top ten. Material for sequencing was PBMCs. All receptors derive from a man in his fifties or sixties with multiple sclerosis.

This clonotype has at least ten counts. The chain couples TRBV4-3 to TRBJ1-2; no reliable D call. Per the germline V gene, CDR1 is LGHNA and CDR2 is YSLEER. V lost 4 bases, J lost 5 bases, and 17 bases lay in between. This CDR3 has 15 amino acids. The CDR3 sequence: CASSPSVQAGYGYTF. In DNA, the CDR3 is TGCGCCAGCAGCCCAAGTGTCCAGGCCGGGTATGGCTACACCTTC.

This clonotype was found many times. The CDR3 reads CSVRRNTGELFF. The CDR3 DNA is TGCAGTGTCCGGAGAAACACCGGGGAGCTGTTTTTT. The chain has TRBV20-1 and TRBJ2-2; D unresolved. CDR1 is DFQATT and CDR2 is SNEGSKA in the germline V gene (reference sequence). Trimming took 7 bases from V and 2 from J, leaving 8 bases between them. This CDR3 is built from 12 residues.

This chain links TRBV20-1 with TRBJ2-5, with D possibly TRBD2 on 5 matching bases. CDR3 length: 16 amino acids. CDR1 and CDR2 (germline): DFQATT, SNEGSKA (reference sequence). Trimming removed 0 bases from V and 1 base from J, with 15 bases in between. CDR3 in DNA: TGCAGTGCTAGAGATTGGGGAGTGACTCCCCAAGAGACCCAGTACTTC. The encoded protein is CSARDWGVTPQETQYF.

This clonotype was detected many times. The chain has TRBV7-8 and TRBJ1-2, with D hard to call. The V end lost 1 base, the J end lost 4 bases, and 16 bases lay between the germline ends. Per germline, CDR1 SGHVS and CDR2 FQNEAQ. CDR3 length: 16 amino acids. The CDR3 spells CASSLGPPGSSYGYTF. Here the CDR3 DNA reads TGTGCCAGCAGCTTAGGACCTCCGGGGTCTAGCTATGGCTACACCTTC.

At least ten counts were recorded for this clonotype. The genes are TRBV5-1 and TRBJ2-1, with 11 bases aligning to TRBD2. The CDR3 has 15 amino acids. After removal of 2 bases from V and 6 bases from J, the junction contained 4 bases not matched to a gene. Germline CDR1 and CDR2: SGHRS and YFSETQ. In DNA form, the CDR3 reads TGCGCCAGCAGCTTCTCACTAGCGGGGGTCAATGAGCAGTTCTTC. It yields the protein CASSFSLAGVNEQFF.

This clonotype was detected ten times or more. The chain recombines TRBV5-1 with TRBJ2-3; D remains unclear. Germline CDR1 and CDR2: SGHRS and YFSETQ. The CDR3 sequence is 14 residues long. Trimming stripped 4 bases from V and 4 bases from J, with 13 bases between. CDR3 in DNA: TGCGCCAGCAGCGCACCCAACAGCGCAGATACGCAGTATTTT. Translated, it gives CASSAPNSADTQYF. The full variable domain, completed using reference TRBV5-1 and TRBJ2-3, is KAGVTQTPRYLIKTRGQQVTLSCSPISGHRSVSWYQQTPGQGLQFLFEYFSETQRNKGNFPGRFSGRQFSNSRSEMNVSTLELGDSALYLCASSAPNSADTQYFGPGTRLTVL.

This clonotype was seen at least ten times. J is TRBJ1-2 and V is TRBV5-1, with a possible D match to TRBD1 (5 bases). V was shortened by 4 bases and J by 11 bases, with 12 bases between the two germline ends. This CDR3 contains 11 residues. Per germline, CDR1 SGHRS and CDR2 YFSETQ. CDR3 residues: CASSAGTAYTF. CDR3 DNA sequence: TGCGCCAGCAGCGCCGGGACCGCGTACACCTTC.

In its sample, this clonotype was seen many times. The chain recombines TRBV20-1 with TRBJ2-1; 7 bases align to TRBD2. This CDR3 has 16 residues. The V gene end was trimmed by 1 base and the J gene end by 8 bases; junction bases not matched to a gene: 14. Germline CDR1 is DFQATT and CDR2 is SNEGSKA (reference sequence). The CDR3 spells CSARGMGGMGLDEQFF. CDR3 bases: TGCAGTGCTAGAGGCATGGGGGGGATGGGGCTAGATGAGCAGTTCTTC.

This clonotype was detected many times. The gene calls are TRBV20-1 and TRBJ1-3, with D possibly being TRBD1 (6 bases). The CDR3 is 16 residues long. Germline assignment: CDR1 DFQATT and CDR2 SNEGSKA (reference sequence). V was cut by 3 bases and J by 3 bases, with 18 bases left in between. CDR3 sequence reads: CSASPKGGVYGNTIYF. Written as DNA, the CDR3 is TGCAGTGCTAGCCCCAAGGGGGGGGTCTATGGAAACACCATATATTTT.

This clonotype occurred many times. V and J are TRBV7-8 and TRBJ1-5, with 9 nucleotides matching TRBD1. After removal of 6 bases from V and 5 bases from J, the junction contained 5 bases not matched to a gene. Germline loops: CDR1 SGHVS, CDR2 FQNEAQ. This CDR3 has 14 amino acids. The CDR3 DNA is TGTGCCAGCAGTCGAACAGGGGGCCATCAGCCCCAGCATTTT. Its translation is CASSRTGGHQPQHF.

This clonotype was found many times. The V gene is TRBV5-1, the J gene TRBJ2-5; weak D call: TRBD1 (5 bases). The V end lost 1 base, the J end lost 5 bases, and 15 bases lay between the germline ends. From germline, CDR1 is SGHRS and CDR2 YFSETQ. This CDR3 comprises 15 residues. CDR3 sequence (DNA): TGCGCCAGCAGCTTGTATTTTGGGGCAAGTGAGACCCAGTACTTC. Amino acid sequence: CASSLYFGASETQYF. The variable domain in full, completed from reference TRBV5-1 and TRBJ2-5, reads KAGVTQTPRYLIKTRGQQVTLSCSPISGHRSVSWYQQTPGQGLQFLFEYFSETQRNKGNFPGRFSGRQFSNSRSEMNVSTLELGDSALYLCASSLYFGASETQYFGPGTRLLVL.

The sample holds many counts of this clonotype. The rearrangement uses TRBV5-1 and TRBJ1-1; no clear D. Trimming took off 0 bases at V and 2 bases at J, with 8 bases between the two ends. The CDR3 sequence is 14 residues long. Germline CDR1 reads SGHRS; CDR2 reads YFSETQ. The CDR3 loop is CASSLADVNTEAFF. CDR3 sequence (DNA): TGCGCCAGCAGCTTGGCGGACGTTAACACTGAAGCTTTCTTT.

This clonotype was seen ten or more times. The chain uses TRBV20-1 and TRBJ1-4; D is unclear. CDR3 length: 15 amino acids. Germline CDR1 is DFQATT and CDR2 is SNEGSKA (reference sequence). V lost 0 bases and J lost 3, with 11 bases in between. CDR3 sequence: CSARDRLSSNEKLFF. CDR3 nucleotides: TGCAGTGCTAGAGATCGTTTAAGCTCTAATGAAAAACTGTTTTTT.

In its sample, this clonotype was seen many times. This rearrangement joins TRBV12-3 or TRBV12-4 to TRBJ2-2, with TRBD2 matching 8 bases. This CDR3 comprises 14 residues. Germline trimming cut 4 bases from V and 6 bases from J; bases unmatched to any gene: 4. The DNA of the CDR3 is TGTGCCAGCAGTTCCTCGACTAGCGCCGGGGAGCTGTTTTTT. Protein: CASSSSTSAGELFF.

This clonotype was observed a few times. The V gene is TRBV15, the J gene TRBJ1-5; weak D call: TRBD1 (6 bases). The CDR3 runs 15 residues. Looked up from germline, CDR1 is LNHNV and CDR2 is YYDKDF (reference sequence). Deletions cut 1 base from V and 6 bases from J, with 13 bases between. Here the CDR3 reads CATSRGRGETQPQHF. DNA for the CDR3: TGTGCCACCAGCAGAGGCAGGGGAGAAACTCAGCCCCAGCATTTT.

This clonotype showed up many times. The V and J genes are TRBV5-5 and TRBJ2-7, with D possibly matching TRBD1 (6 bases). The CDR3 runs to 16 residues. The V gene lost 4 bases and the J gene lost 2 bases, with 19 bases spanning the gap. CDR1 and CDR2 from the germline V gene are SGHKS and YYEKEE (reference sequence). This CDR3 reads CASSPGIRQETYEQYV. In DNA form, the CDR3 reads TGTGCCAGCAGCCCCGGAATAAGACAGGAGACCTACGAGCAGTACGTC.

This clonotype was seen at least ten times. This rearrangement joins TRBV6-5 to TRBJ1-5, with 8 bases that match TRBD1. Trimming removed 0 bases from V and 3 bases from J; junction bases left unmatched: 4. Germline-derived CDR1 and CDR2 are MNHEY and SVGAGI. This CDR3 contains 16 residues. The CDR3 nucleotides read TGTGCCAGCAGTTACTCCGGGACAGGTCACAATCAGCCCCAGCATTTT. Its protein product is CASSYSGTGHNQPQHF.

This clonotype was recorded many times. V and J are TRBV12-3 or TRBV12-4 and TRBJ2-1; TRBD2 might be the D (5 bases). V was clipped by 7 bases and J by 6 bases, with 16 bases between them. The CDR3 contains 14 residues. The DNA of the CDR3 is TGTGCCAGCACTTTTTGGCGGGTGGGCAATGAGCAGTTCTTC. This translates into CASTFWRVGNEQFF.

This clonotype came up many times. V is TRBV12-3 or TRBV12-4 and J is TRBJ1-1; possible D gene TRBD1, 5 bases. V was pared by 7 bases and J by 0 bases, with 12 bases between. CDR3 size: 14 residues. CDR3: CASTRFRVNTEAFF. For the CDR3, the DNA is TGTGCCAGCACCCGATTCAGGGTGAACACTGAAGCTTTCTTT.

The table lists this clonotype with many counts. The chain links TRBV6-6 to TRBJ1-1, with D maybe TRBD1 (6 bases). This CDR3 comprises 16 residues. V gave up 7 bases and J gave up 1 base, with 19 bases separating them. CDR1 is MNHNY, CDR2 SVGAGI, per germline (reference sequence). CDR3: CASNSYSRGANTEAFF. The CDR3 bases are TGTGCCAGCAATTCATACAGCCGGGGGGCGAACACTGAAGCTTTCTTT.

This clonotype was seen ten or more times. V gene TRBV10-3 combines with J gene TRBJ2-7; maybe TRBD1 (6 bases). Germline values: CDR1 ENHRY, CDR2 SYGVKD. This CDR3 has 16 residues. V lost 0 bases and J 2 bases, leaving 14 bases between the germline ends. The CDR3 spells CAISESWAGATYEQYV. The CDR3 DNA reads TGTGCCATCAGTGAGTCGTGGGCAGGGGCTACCTACGAGCAGTACGTC.

The sample holds many counts of this clonotype. The J gene is TRBJ1-6, the V gene TRBV27; D unclear. V shed 6 bases and J shed 4 bases, with 4 bases lying between them. Germline V gene sequence: CDR1 MNHEY, CDR2 SMNVEV (reference sequence). The CDR3 length is 12 residues. CDR3 loop: CASSPYNSPLHF. CDR3 sequence (DNA): TGTGCCAGCAGCCCTTATAATTCACCCCTCCACTTT.

This clonotype was seen ten or more times. The V gene is TRBV15, the J gene TRBJ1-1, with D perhaps matching TRBD1 (5 bases). This CDR3 contains 14 residues. Per germline, CDR1 LNHNV and CDR2 YYDKDF (reference sequence). The germline V and J ends were trimmed by 3 bases and 4 bases, with 12 bases remaining between them. CDR3 nucleotides: TGTGCCACCAGCAGCACCAGGGTCGGCACTGAAGCTTTCTTT. Protein sequence: CATSSTRVGTEAFF.

This clonotype was seen repeatedly, ten times or more. The CDR3 DNA is TGTGCCAGCAGCTTGGTCCTCGATGAAAAACTGTTTTTT. Amino acid sequence: CASSLVLDEKLFF. The rearrangement links TRBV5-6 to TRBJ1-4; D is unresolved. The V and J ends lost 0 bases and 6 bases respectively, with 6 bases between them. This CDR3 comprises 13 residues. Germline-derived CDR1 and CDR2 are SGHDT and YYEEEE.

This clonotype was recorded at least ten times. Compared with germline, one end of the junction differs, possibly owing to a read error. The V gene is TRBV7-7, the J gene TRBJ1-4; TRBD1 might be the D (5 bases). The CDR3 spans 15 residues. Per the germline V gene, CDR1 is SSHAT and CDR2 is FNYEAQ (reference sequence). The CDR3 DNA is TGTGCTAGCAGTCCGACAGCTGCAACTAATGAAAAACTGTTTTTT. It is translated as CASSPTAATNEKLFF.